This T cell receptor beta chain was recorded in a study of lymphopenia after photon versus proton radiotherapy. Regarding the study as a whole: Only patients who died were analyzed for survival; proton advantage is unproven. Oligoclonal CD8+ Temra expansion after nadir drove photon patients' diversity drop. Under photons, naive T cells and diversity fell while effector/memory populations rose.

The V end was cut by 1 base, the J end by 15 bases, with 10 bases between. Germline CDR1 GTSNPN, CDR2 SVGIG (reference sequence). This CDR3 is built from 11 residues. This clone occurred once. Its antigen is unidentified. Here immunoSEQ multiplex PCR was the method, and the copy in TCRdb shows in-frame clones only, minus some. Found here are tens of thousands of clones, around four fifths of them singletons; the top ten hold 20% to 25%. Specimen: peripheral blood, collected from a patient treated with proton-based radiotherapy. This receptor was identified in a woman aged 70-85 years with pancreatic cancer. The chain joins TRBV30 to TRBJ2-6; no clear D. CDR3 residues: CAWSGRMALTF. CDR3 sequence (DNA): TGTGCCTGGAGTGGGAGAATGGCCCTGACTTTC.